This record covers a single TCR beta chain. Clones were sequenced by immunoSEQ multiplex PCR, and TCRdb holds only the in-frame ones, with some missing. The table shows roughly 150,000 clones, with more than 75% occurring only once. This record belongs to a study of T cell responses to AZD1222 COVID-19 vaccine. Per germline, CDR1 SGHTA and CDR2 FQGTGA. The CDR3 is 15 residues long. V lost 5 bases, J lost 4 bases, and 15 bases lay in between. The gene calls are TRBV7-3 and TRBJ1-3; D possibly corresponds to TRBD1 (5 bases). Here the sequenced sample was peripheral blood, taken 28 days after the second AZD1222 dose. The sequence came from an adult who received the AZD1222 COVID-19 vaccine. The CDR3 nucleotides are TGTGCCAGCAGCCAAGACAGTGCGCCGGGAAACACCATATATTTT. This codes for CASSQDSAPGNTIYF.